This T cell receptor (beta chain) was documented in a study of blood T cell repertoires in COVID-19. Study in general: Samples taken during acute and convalescent COVID-19 were collected in the United States, Italy and Spain. PBMCs, B-cell-depleted T cells, or T cells were the source of the cDNA or gDNA that made up the material.

The CDR3 extends over 14 amino acids. Trimming removed 4 bases from V and 1 base from J, with 10 bases in between. The V gene's germline CDR1 is LGHDT and CDR2 YNNKEL (reference sequence). Source study methods: Counts of nucleated cells, estimated from reference gene primer amplification, were obtained. Repertoires were generated with immunoSEQ multiplex PCR, while TCRdb's copy carries only in-frame clones and drops some. V and J calls plus clone size are reproduced from that table; the DNA served to infer D and trimming. The repertoire includes 85,000 to 100,000 clones, 70% to 85% of them detected once, and approximately 24% sits in the top ten.

The chain links TRBV3-1 (or the pseudogene TRBV3-2) to TRBJ1-1; a weak D match, TRBD1 (6 bases). The sequence was obtained from a human donor in a cohort sampled during active COVID-19. Sequenced input: peripheral blood. This CDR3 reads CASSLRTANTEAFF. In DNA, the CDR3 is TGTGCCAGCAGCCTGAGGACAGCGAACACTGAAGCTTTCTTT.